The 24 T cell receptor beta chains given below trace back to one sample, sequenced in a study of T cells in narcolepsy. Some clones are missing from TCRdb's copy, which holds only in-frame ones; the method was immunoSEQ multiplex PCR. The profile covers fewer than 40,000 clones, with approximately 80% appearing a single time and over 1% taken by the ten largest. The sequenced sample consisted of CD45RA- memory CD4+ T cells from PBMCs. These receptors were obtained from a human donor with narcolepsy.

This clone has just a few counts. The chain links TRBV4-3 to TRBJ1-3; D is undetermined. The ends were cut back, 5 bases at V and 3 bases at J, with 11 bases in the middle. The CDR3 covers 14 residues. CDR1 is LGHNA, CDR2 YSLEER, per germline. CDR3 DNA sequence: TGCGCCAGCAGCGCATCTTTAGGTGGAAACACCATATATTTT. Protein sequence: CASSASLGGNTIYF.

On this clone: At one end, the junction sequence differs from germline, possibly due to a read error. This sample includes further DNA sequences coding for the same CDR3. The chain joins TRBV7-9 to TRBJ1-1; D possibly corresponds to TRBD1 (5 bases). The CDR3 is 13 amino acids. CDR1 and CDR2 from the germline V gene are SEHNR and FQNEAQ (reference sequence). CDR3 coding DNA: TGTGCCGGCTGTTCGACAGTGAACACCGAAGCTTTCTTT. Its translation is CAGCSTVNTEAFF.

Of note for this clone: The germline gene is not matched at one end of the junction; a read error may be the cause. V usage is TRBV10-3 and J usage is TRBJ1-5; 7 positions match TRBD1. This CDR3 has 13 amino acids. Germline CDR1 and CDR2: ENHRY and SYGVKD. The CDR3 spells CAISRGQGEGENF. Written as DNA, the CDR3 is TGTGCCATCAGTAGGGGGCAGGGAGAGGGAGAGAATTTT.

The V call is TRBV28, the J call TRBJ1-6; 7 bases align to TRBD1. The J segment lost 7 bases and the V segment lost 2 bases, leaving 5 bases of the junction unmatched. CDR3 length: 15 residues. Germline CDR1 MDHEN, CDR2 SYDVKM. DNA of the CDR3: TGTGCCAGCAGTTTAGGGGACAGCAGCAATTCACCCCTCCACTTT. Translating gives CASSLGDSSNSPLHF.

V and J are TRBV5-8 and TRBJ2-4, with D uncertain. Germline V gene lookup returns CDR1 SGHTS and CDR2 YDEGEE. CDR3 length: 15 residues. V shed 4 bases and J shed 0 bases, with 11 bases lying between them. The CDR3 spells CASSVARVAKNIQYF. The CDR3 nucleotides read TGTGCCAGCAGCGTAGCTAGGGTAGCCAAAAACATTCAGTACTTC.

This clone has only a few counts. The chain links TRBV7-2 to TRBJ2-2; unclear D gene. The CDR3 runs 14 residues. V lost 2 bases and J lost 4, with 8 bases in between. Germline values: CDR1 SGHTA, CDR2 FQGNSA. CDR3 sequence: CASSLKGPTGELFF. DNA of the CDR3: TGTGCCAGCAGCTTAAAGGGTCCCACCGGGGAGCTGTTTTTT.

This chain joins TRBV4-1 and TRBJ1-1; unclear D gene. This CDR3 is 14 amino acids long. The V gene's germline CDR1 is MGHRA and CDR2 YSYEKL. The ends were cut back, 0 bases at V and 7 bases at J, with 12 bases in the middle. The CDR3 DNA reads TGCGCCAGCAGCCAAGATCCATGGGAGGTTGAAGCTTTCTTT. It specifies CASSQDPWEVEAFF.

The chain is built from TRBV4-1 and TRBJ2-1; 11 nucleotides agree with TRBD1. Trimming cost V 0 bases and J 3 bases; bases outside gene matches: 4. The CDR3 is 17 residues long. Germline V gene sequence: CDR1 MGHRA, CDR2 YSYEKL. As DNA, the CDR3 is TGCGCCAGCAGCCAAGATTGGGGGACAGGGGGCTACAATGAGCAGTTCTTC. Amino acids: CASSQDWGTGGYNEQFF.

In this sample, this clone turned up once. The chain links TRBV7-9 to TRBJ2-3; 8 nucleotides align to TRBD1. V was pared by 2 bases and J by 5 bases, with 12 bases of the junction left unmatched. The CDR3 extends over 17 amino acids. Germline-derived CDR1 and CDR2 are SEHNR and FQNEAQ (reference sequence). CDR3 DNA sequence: TGTGCCAGCAGCTTAAGGGGAGCAGGGGGCAGATTAGATACGCAGTATTTT. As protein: CASSLRGAGGRLDTQYF.

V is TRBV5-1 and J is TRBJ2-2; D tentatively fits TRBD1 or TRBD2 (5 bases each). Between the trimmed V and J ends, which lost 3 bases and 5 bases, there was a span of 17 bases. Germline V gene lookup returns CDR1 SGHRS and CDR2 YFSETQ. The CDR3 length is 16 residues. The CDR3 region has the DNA TGCGCCAGCAGCTCAGCGGTACAGGTCGGAACCGGGGAGCTGTTTTTT. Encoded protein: CASSSAVQVGTGELFF.

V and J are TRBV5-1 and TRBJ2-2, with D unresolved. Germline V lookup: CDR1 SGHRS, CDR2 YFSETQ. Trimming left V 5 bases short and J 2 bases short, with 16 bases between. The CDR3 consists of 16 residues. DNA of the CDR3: TGCGCCAGCAGTTGGGGTCCGACCGATAACACCGGGGAGCTGTTTTTT. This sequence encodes CASSWGPTDNTGELFF. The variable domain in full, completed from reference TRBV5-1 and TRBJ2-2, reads KAGVTQTPRYLIKTRGQQVTLSCSPISGHRSVSWYQQTPGQGLQFLFEYFSETQRNKGNFPGRFSGRQFSNSRSEMNVSTLELGDSALYLCASSWGPTDNTGELFFGEGSRLTVL.

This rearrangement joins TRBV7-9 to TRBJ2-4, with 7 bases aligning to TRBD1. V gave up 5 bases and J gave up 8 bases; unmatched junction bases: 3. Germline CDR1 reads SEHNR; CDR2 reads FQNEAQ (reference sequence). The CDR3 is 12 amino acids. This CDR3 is CASSPQGDIQYF. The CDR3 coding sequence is TGTGCCAGCAGCCCCCAGGGGGACATTCAGTACTTC.

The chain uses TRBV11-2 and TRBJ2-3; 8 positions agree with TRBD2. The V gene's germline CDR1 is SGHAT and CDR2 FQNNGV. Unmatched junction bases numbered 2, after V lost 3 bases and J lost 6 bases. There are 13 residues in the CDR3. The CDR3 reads CASSFGGDDTQYF. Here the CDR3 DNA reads TGTGCCAGCAGCTTCGGGGGGGACGATACGCAGTATTTT.

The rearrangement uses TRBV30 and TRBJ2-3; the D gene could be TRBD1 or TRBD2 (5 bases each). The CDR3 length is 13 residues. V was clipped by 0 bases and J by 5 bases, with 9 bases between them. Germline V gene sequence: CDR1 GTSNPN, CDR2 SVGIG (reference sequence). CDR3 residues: CAWSVRERDTQYF. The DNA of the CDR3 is TGTGCCTGGAGTGTCAGGGAGAGAGATACGCAGTATTTT.

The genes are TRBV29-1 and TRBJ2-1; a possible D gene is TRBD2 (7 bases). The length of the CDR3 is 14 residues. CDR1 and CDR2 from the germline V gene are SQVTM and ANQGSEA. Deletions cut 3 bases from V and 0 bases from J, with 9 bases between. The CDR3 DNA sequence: TGCAGCGTTGACGGGGGGCCCTCCTACAATGAGCAGTTCTTC. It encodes CSVDGGPSYNEQFF.

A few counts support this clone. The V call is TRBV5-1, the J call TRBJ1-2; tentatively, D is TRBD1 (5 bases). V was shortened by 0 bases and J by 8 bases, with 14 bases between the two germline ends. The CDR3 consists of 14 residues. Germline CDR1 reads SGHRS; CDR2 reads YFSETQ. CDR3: CASSLEWGTEGYTF. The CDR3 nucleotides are TGCGCCAGCAGCTTGGAGTGGGGGACGGAAGGCTACACCTTC.

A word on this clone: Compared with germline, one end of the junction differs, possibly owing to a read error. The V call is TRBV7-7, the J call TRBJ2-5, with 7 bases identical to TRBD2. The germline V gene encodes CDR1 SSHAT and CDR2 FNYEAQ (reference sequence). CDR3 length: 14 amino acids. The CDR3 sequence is CASSLDGGQETQYF. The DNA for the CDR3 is TGTGCTAGCAGCTTAGACGGGGGGCAAGAGACCCAGTACTTC.

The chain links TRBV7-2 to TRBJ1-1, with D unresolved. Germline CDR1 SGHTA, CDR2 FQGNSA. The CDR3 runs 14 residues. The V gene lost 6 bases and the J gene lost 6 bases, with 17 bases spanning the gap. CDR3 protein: CASRPTHLGSEAFF. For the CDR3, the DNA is TGTGCCAGCAGACCAACACACCTCGGGTCTGAAGCTTTCTTT.

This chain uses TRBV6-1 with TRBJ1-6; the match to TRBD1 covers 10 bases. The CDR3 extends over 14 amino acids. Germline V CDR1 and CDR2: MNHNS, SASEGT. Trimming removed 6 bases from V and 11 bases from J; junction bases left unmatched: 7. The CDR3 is CASRTLGQGAPLHF. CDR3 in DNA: TGTGCCAGCAGAACTCTCGGACAGGGGGCACCCCTCCACTTT.

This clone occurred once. CDR3 in amino acids: CSAFWSTNEKLFF. The CDR3 bases are TGCAGCGCCTTTTGGTCAACTAATGAAAAACTGTTTTTT. The V call is TRBV29-1, the J call TRBJ1-4; D gene unclear. Trimming took off 7 bases at V and 0 bases at J, with 9 bases between the two ends. The germline V gene encodes CDR1 SQVTM and CDR2 ANQGSEA. This CDR3 has 13 amino acids. Complete variable domain (other parts from reference TRBV29-1 and TRBJ1-4): SAVISQKPSRDICQRGTSLTIQCQVDSQVTMMFWYRQQPGQSLTLIATANQGSEATYESGFVIDKFPISRPNLTFSTLTVSNMSPEDSSIYLCSAFWSTNEKLFFGSGTQLSVL.

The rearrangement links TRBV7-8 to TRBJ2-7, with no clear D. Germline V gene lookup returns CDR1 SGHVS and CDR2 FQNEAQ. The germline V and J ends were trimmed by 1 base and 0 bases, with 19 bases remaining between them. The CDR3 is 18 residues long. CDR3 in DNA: TGTGCCAGCAGCTTAGTAGTCCCCTCGGCCAGAAGCTCCTACGAGCAGTACTTC. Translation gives CASSLVVPSARSSYEQYF. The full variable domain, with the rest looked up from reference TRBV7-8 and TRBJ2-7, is GAGVSQSPRYKVAKRGQDVALRCDPISGHVSLFWYQQALGQGPEFLTYFQNEAQLDKSGLPSDRFFAERPEGSVSTLKIQRTQQEDSAVYLCASSLVVPSARSSYEQYFGPGTRLTVT.

The CDR3 nucleotides are TGTGCCAGCAGCTTAGACAGGGGAGGCAATCAGCCCCAGCATTTT. This codes for CASSLDRGGNQPQHF. The chain uses TRBV11-2 and TRBJ1-5, with D maybe TRBD1 (6 bases). V was clipped by 0 bases and J by 2 bases, with 8 bases between them. The CDR3 extends over 15 amino acids. Germline CDR1 reads SGHAT; CDR2 reads FQNNGV.

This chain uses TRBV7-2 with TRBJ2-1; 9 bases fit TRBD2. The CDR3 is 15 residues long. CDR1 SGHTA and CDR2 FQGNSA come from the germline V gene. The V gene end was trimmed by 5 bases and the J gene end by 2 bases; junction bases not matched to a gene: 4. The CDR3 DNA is TGTGCCAGCAGCCCCAGCGGGGGGCCCTACAATGAGCAGTTCTTC. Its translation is CASSPSGGPYNEQFF. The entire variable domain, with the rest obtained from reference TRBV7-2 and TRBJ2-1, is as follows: GAGVSQSPSNKVTEKGKDVELRCDPISGHTALYWYRQSLGQGLEFLIYFQGNSAPDKSGLPSDRFSAERTGGSVSTLTIQRTQQEDSAVYLCASSPSGGPYNEQFFGPGTRLTVL.

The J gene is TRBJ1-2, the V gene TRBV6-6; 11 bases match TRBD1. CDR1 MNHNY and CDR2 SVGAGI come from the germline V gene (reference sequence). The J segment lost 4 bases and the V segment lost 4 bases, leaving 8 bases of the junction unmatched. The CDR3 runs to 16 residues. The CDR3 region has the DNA TGTGCCAGCAGTTTCTCCCGGGACAGGGGGAGCTATGGCTACACCTTC. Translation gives CASSFSRDRGSYGYTF.